These 26 T cell receptor beta chains originate from one sample sequenced in a study of shared clonotypes between healthy human individuals. Clones were read by immunoSEQ multiplex PCR, and TCRdb kept only the in-frame ones, dropping some. Counted here are 400,000 to 600,000 clones, 75% to 80% occurring once; the ten biggest clones make up under 15%. Sequenced sample: PBMCs. The receptors derive from a woman between 40 and 50 years old in good health. Some clones in this sample may be carry-over from other donors' samples.

J is TRBJ1-4 and V is TRBV27; D possibly corresponds to TRBD1 (5 bases). Trimming shortened V by 2 bases and J by 2 bases, and 9 bases separated the two germline ends. CDR3 length equals 15 residues. Germline loops: CDR1 MNHEY, CDR2 SMNVEV (reference sequence). The CDR3: CASSLMGRTNEKLFF. As DNA, the CDR3 is TGTGCCAGCAGTTTAATGGGGCGGACTAATGAAAAACTGTTTTTT.

The chain employs TRBV28 and TRBJ2-5; possibly TRBD1 for D (5 bases). Germline V CDR1 and CDR2: MDHEN, SYDVKM. This CDR3 spans 15 amino acids. V was pared by 4 bases and J by 0 bases, with 12 bases between. For the CDR3, the DNA is TGTGCCAGCAGTTCCCAGACAGCGTACCAAGAGACCCAGTACTTC. Translated, it gives CASSSQTAYQETQYF.

The chain employs TRBV18 and TRBJ1-1, with D perhaps matching TRBD1 (5 bases). V shed 2 bases and J shed 1 base, with 14 bases lying between them. The CDR3 has 16 amino acids. Germline V gene data show CDR1 as KGHSH and CDR2 as LQKENI. CDR3 sequence (DNA): TGTGCCAGCTCACCAATAAAGGGGCTCCAGAACACTGAAGCTTTCTTT. Amino acids: CASSPIKGLQNTEAFF.

CDR3: CAWSMGNNQPQHF. CDR3 DNA sequence: TGTGCCTGGAGTATGGGCAACAATCAGCCCCAGCATTTT. The V and J genes are TRBV30 and TRBJ1-5; no firm D call. V was pared by 2 bases and J by 3 bases, with 8 bases between. The CDR3 is 13 amino acids. Germline V gives CDR1 GTSNPN, CDR2 SVGIG (reference sequence).

In regard to this clone: The sample carries other DNA sequences with the same CDR3. The chain combines TRBV9 with TRBJ2-3, with 9 bases that match TRBD2. Germline V gene lookup returns CDR1 SGDLS and CDR2 YYNGEE. V lost 4 bases to trimming and J lost 3 bases; unmatched junction nucleotides: 9. There are 16 residues in the CDR3. The CDR3 DNA sequence: TGTGCCAGCAGCCCCCGTGATAGCGGGAGTACAGATACGCAGTATTTT. Translating it yields CASSPRDSGSTDTQYF.

As DNA, the CDR3 is TGCGCCAGCAGCCAAGGGGGACAGGGCCCGCTTAGTGGCTACACCTTC. Translated, it gives CASSQGGQGPLSGYTF. This chain links TRBV4-1 with TRBJ1-2; TRBD1 aligns across 9 bases. CDR3 size: 16 residues. V was pared by 1 base and J by 7 bases, with 10 bases of the junction left unmatched. The V gene's germline CDR1 is MGHRA and CDR2 YSYEKL.

This clone was counted ten times or more. The V gene is TRBV28, the J gene TRBJ1-3, with D possibly being TRBD1 (6 bases). Looked up from germline, CDR1 is MDHEN and CDR2 is SYDVKM. There are 15 residues in the CDR3. The V and J ends lost 7 bases and 0 bases respectively, with 13 bases between them. CDR3 sequence reads: CASIGGGFSGNTIYF. The CDR3, as DNA: TGTGCCAGCATTGGTGGGGGCTTCTCTGGAAACACCATATATTTT.

In the case of this clone: This specimen includes other DNA sequences encoding the same CDR3. V gene TRBV11-2 combines with J gene TRBJ2-2; D is unclear. CDR3 length: 14 residues. Germline V gene sequence: CDR1 SGHAT, CDR2 FQNNGV. Deletions cut 1 base from V and 1 base from J, with 4 bases between. The CDR3 DNA reads TGTGCCAGCAGCTTAGGCGGGAACACCGGGGAGCTGTTTTTT. This sequence encodes CASSLGGNTGELFF.

This clone is a singleton in its sample. The genes are TRBV7-9 and TRBJ1-1, with a possible D match to TRBD1 (6 bases). The V gene lost 7 bases and the J gene lost 1 base, with 16 bases spanning the gap. This CDR3 has 15 amino acids. Germline V CDR1 and CDR2: SEHNR, FQNEAQ (reference sequence). The CDR3 spells CASTYSGGRNTEAFF. For the CDR3, the DNA is TGTGCCAGCACCTACTCGGGGGGCCGGAACACTGAAGCTTTCTTT.

The CDR3 DNA reads as TGTGCCAGCAGTCCCTCTCAGGGTTACGAGCAGTACTTC. Its protein is CASSPSQGYEQYF. The J gene is TRBJ2-7, the V gene TRBV25-1, with D possibly matching TRBD1 (5 bases). The CDR3 totals 13 residues. CDR1 is MGHDK, CDR2 SYGVNS, per germline. V dropped 5 bases and J dropped 4 bases, with 12 bases sitting between them.

J is TRBJ2-7 and V is TRBV10-3; 8 nucleotides match TRBD2. V lost 4 bases, J lost 0 bases, and 5 bases stayed unmatched. CDR3 length: 15 amino acids. Per the germline V gene, CDR1 is ENHRY and CDR2 is SYGVKD. CDR3 nucleotides: TGTGCCATCAGTGTCACTAGCGGACCCTCCTACGAGCAGTACTTC. This gives the protein CAISVTSGPSYEQYF.

The V call is TRBV18, the J call TRBJ2-1; D perhaps matches TRBD2 (5 bases). V lost 3 bases, J lost 7 bases, and 16 bases lay in between. The germline V gene encodes CDR1 KGHSH and CDR2 LQKENI. There are 15 residues in the CDR3. In DNA, the CDR3 is TGTGCCAGCTCACCCGCTACGGGGTGGGGTAATGAGCAGTTCTTC. This gives the protein CASSPATGWGNEQFF.

The chain has TRBV29-1 and TRBJ1-4, with 8 bases that match TRBD1. Germline trimming cut 4 bases from V and 8 bases from J; bases unmatched to any gene: 18. Germline V gene data show CDR1 as SQVTM and CDR2 as ANQGSEA. The CDR3 is made up of 17 amino acids. In DNA form, the CDR3 reads TGCAGCGTTGGTAATCTTACTGACAGGGGAGTGATCGAAAAACTGTTTTTT. It encodes CSVGNLTDRGVIEKLFF.

V usage is TRBV16 and J usage is TRBJ1-5, with TRBD1 matching over 8 bases. Germline V gene data show CDR1 as KGHSY and CDR2 as FQNENV. The V gene end was trimmed by 2 bases and the J gene end by 2 bases; junction bases not matched to a gene: 2. This CDR3 is 15 amino acids long. In nucleotides, the CDR3 is TGTGCCAGCAGCCAAGGGACAGGAGGCAATCAGCCCCAGCATTTT. Protein: CASSQGTGGNQPQHF.

This clone was found a few times. The sample holds other DNA sequences that translate to the same CDR3. The CDR3 DNA is TGTGCCAGCAGGGACAGGGGACTGAACACTGAAGCTTTCTTT. Encoded protein: CASRDRGLNTEAFF. The chain combines TRBV27 with TRBJ1-1, with 9 bases matching TRBD1. The length of the CDR3 is 14 residues. Germline CDR1 is MNHEY and CDR2 is SMNVEV (reference sequence). J lost 0 bases, V lost 6 bases, and 2 bases had no gene match.

The chain uses TRBV19 and TRBJ2-7, with TRBD2 matching over 14 bases. The length of the CDR3 is 16 residues. Germline CDR1 is LNHDA and CDR2 is SQIVND (reference sequence). V was pared by 5 bases and J by 6 bases, with 9 bases of the junction left unmatched. CDR3 sequence reads: CASSLRLAGGPTEQYF. The CDR3 DNA sequence: TGTGCCAGTAGTCTGCGACTAGCGGGAGGGCCGACCGAGCAGTACTTC.

The chain links TRBV19 to TRBJ2-2; 9 bases agree with TRBD1. V lost 4 bases to trimming and J lost 7 bases; unmatched junction nucleotides: 4. This CDR3 region has 14 residues. CDR1 is LNHDA and CDR2 is SQIVND in the germline V gene (reference sequence). The CDR3 DNA reads as TGTGCCAGTAGTACAGGGACAGGGAGCGGGGAGCTGTTTTTT. It specifies CASSTGTGSGELFF.

V usage is TRBV5-5 and J usage is TRBJ2-3, with D tentatively TRBD2 (6 bases). The CDR3 totals 14 residues. V lost 4 bases and J lost 5, with 14 bases in between. Germline CDR1 reads SGHKS; CDR2 reads YYEKEE (reference sequence). CDR3 in amino acids: CASSQEWGEDTQYF. The CDR3, as DNA: TGTGCCAGCAGCCAAGAGTGGGGGGAAGATACGCAGTATTTT.

A note on this clone: This same CDR3 is encoded by further DNA sequences in the sample. The chain uses TRBV7-8 and TRBJ2-5; D gene ambiguous. V was trimmed by 3 bases and J by 5 bases, leaving 4 bases between them. Germline values: CDR1 SGHVS, CDR2 FQNEAQ. The CDR3 covers 11 residues. CDR3 sequence (DNA): TGTGCCAGCAGCTTCGGGGAGACCCAGTACTTC. This translates into CASSFGETQYF.

The rearrangement uses TRBV27 and TRBJ2-7; the match to TRBD2 covers 8 bases. V was pared by 6 bases and J by 5 bases, with 6 bases of the junction left unmatched. The CDR3 contains 13 residues. Germline CDR1 reads MNHEY; CDR2 reads SMNVEV (reference sequence). The CDR3 loop is CASRTGGIDEQYF. Here the CDR3 DNA reads TGTGCCAGCAGAACGGGGGGGATCGACGAGCAGTACTTC.

V usage is TRBV7-2 and J usage is TRBJ1-5; TRBD1 aligns across 7 bases. In germline, CDR1 is SGHTA, CDR2 FQGNSA. CDR3 length equals 13 residues. J lost 9 bases, V lost 5 bases, and 7 bases had no gene match. Here the CDR3 reads CASSLEGGRPQHF. DNA for the CDR3: TGTGCCAGCAGCCTCGAAGGGGGCCGGCCCCAGCATTTT.

This rearrangement joins TRBV5-4 to TRBJ2-7; 8 nucleotides align to TRBD2. Germline V gene data show CDR1 as SGHNT and CDR2 as YYREEE (reference sequence). This CDR3 is 15 amino acids long. After removal of 7 bases from V and 3 bases from J, the junction contained 12 bases not matched to a gene. Here the CDR3 DNA reads TGTGCCAGCTCCCAGGAGGCTAGCGGGCTCTACGAGCAGTACTTC. It translates to CASSQEASGLYEQYF.

The CDR3 bases are TGTGCCAGCAGTTCGACTAGTTCATATGAGCAGTTCTTC. Amino acid sequence: CASSSTSSYEQFF. This chain connects TRBV28 to TRBJ2-1; TRBD2 is a possible D gene (6 bases). This CDR3 has 13 residues. Germline loops: CDR1 MDHEN, CDR2 SYDVKM. V lost 4 bases to trimming and J lost 8 bases, with 12 bases between them.

This sequence joins TRBV7-6 and TRBJ2-1; 9 nucleotides agree with TRBD2. The V segment lost 4 bases and the J segment 4 bases; nucleotides outside the gene matches: 8. The germline V gene encodes CDR1 SGHVS and CDR2 FNYEAQ. CDR3 length: 16 residues. CDR3 protein: CASSSGGLATYNEQFF. The CDR3 region has the DNA TGTGCCAGCAGCTCCGGTGGACTAGCGACTTACAATGAGCAGTTCTTC.

The chain is built from TRBV29-1 and TRBJ2-1; D may be TRBD2 (6 bases). The CDR3 loop spans 17 amino acids. Germline CDR1 and CDR2: SQVTM and ANQGSEA. The V end was cut by 1 base, the J end by 0 bases, with 16 bases between. The CDR3 here is CSVEGRDRGSSYNEQFF. CDR3 bases: TGCAGCGTTGAAGGTCGGGACCGGGGGAGCTCCTACAATGAGCAGTTCTTC.

V gene TRBV11-1 combines with J gene TRBJ1-4; D is unclear. Per the germline V gene, CDR1 is SGHAT and CDR2 is FQDESV (reference sequence). CDR3 size: 13 residues. V was trimmed by 5 bases and J by 6 bases, leaving 10 bases between them. As DNA, the CDR3 is TGTGCCAGCAGCCAGTCAGCGTATGAAAAACTGTTTTTT. Amino acids: CASSQSAYEKLFF. Combining the CDR3 with reference TRBV11-1 and TRBJ1-4 gives the whole variable domain EAEVAQSPRYKITEKSQAVAFWCDPISGHATLYWYRQILGQGPELLVQFQDESVVDDSQLPKDRFSAERLKGVDSTLKIQPAELGDSAMYLCASSQSAYEKLFFGSGTQLSVL.